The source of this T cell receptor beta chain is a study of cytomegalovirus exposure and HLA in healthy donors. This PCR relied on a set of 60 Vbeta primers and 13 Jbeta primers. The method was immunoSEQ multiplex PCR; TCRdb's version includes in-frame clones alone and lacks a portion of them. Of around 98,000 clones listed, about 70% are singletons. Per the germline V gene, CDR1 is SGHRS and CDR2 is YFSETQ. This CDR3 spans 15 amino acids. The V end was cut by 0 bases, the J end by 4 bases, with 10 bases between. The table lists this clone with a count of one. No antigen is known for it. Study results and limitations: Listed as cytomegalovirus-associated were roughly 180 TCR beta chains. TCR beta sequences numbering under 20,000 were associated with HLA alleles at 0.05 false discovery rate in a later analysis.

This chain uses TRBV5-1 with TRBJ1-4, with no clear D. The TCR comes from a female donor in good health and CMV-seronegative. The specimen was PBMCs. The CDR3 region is CASSLELGGNEKLFF. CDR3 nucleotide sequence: TGCGCCAGCAGCTTGGAATTGGGAGGTAATGAAAAACTGTTTTTT. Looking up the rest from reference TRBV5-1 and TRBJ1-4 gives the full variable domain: KAGVTQTPRYLIKTRGQQVTLSCSPISGHRSVSWYQQTPGQGLQFLFEYFSETQRNKGNFPGRFSGRQFSNSRSEMNVSTLELGDSALYLCASSLELGGNEKLFFGSGTQLSVL.